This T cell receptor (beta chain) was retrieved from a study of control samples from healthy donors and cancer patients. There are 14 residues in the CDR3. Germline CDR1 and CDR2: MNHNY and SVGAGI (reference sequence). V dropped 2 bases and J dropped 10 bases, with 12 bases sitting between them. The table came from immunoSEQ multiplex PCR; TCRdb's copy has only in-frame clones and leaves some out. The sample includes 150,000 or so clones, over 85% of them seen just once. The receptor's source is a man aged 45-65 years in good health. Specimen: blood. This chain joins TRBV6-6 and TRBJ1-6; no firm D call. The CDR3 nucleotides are TGTGCCAGCAGTTACGACGAGGGTAACTCACCCCTCCACTTT. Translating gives CASSYDEGNSPLHF.